The rows below give T cell receptor beta chains drawn from one sample of a study of chemoradiotherapy in HPV16-positive cancers. The data were produced by immunoSEQ multiplex PCR, yet TCRdb's version contains in-frame clones alone and is incomplete. Of about 39,000 clones listed, 65% to 80% are singletons. Sequenced here: blood, sampled from a patient who underwent chemoradiotherapy. The source is a human donor with HPV-associated anogenital cancer. Both conserved end residues are part of each CDR3. A D gene is named only where the DNA matches it firmly. Size is omitted from some rows. Given values are once, few, many or a class for expanded clones.

abundance	v_gene	d_gene	j_gene	CDR3aa	CDR3nt
NA	TRBV29-1	NA	TRBJ1-2	CSVDGLNYGYTF	TGCAGCGTCGATGGCCTTAACTATGGCTACACCTTC
NA	TRBV11-1	NA	TRBJ2-7	CASSLTSPGAPNEQYF	TGTGCCAGCAGCTTAACGTCGCCAGGGGCGCCGAACGAGCAGTACTTC
NA	TRBV7-9	NA	TRBJ2-3	CASSFFGTTDTQYF	TGTGCCAGCAGCTTTTTTGGGACCACAGATACGCAGTATTTT
NA	TRBV18	NA	TRBJ2-7	CASSPGVQGSSYEQYF	TGTGCCAGCTCACCAGGGGTCCAGGGTTCCTCTTACGAGCAGTACTTC
NA	TRBV18	NA	TRBJ1-1	CASSPRFSRNTEAFF	TGTGCCAGCTCACCACGGTTCAGCAGGAACACTGAAGCTTTCTTT
NA	TRBV10-2	NA	TRBJ1-4	CASSLQEYNEKLFF	TGCGCCAGCAGCCTCCAGGAATATAATGAAAAACTGTTTTTT
once	TRBV5-6	NA	TRBJ1-5	CASSLMGGDQPQHF	TGTGCCAGCAGCTTGATGGGAGGGGATCAGCCCCAGCATTTT
NA	TRBV7-9	NA	TRBJ1-2	CASSLSLRVYGYTF	TGTGCCAGCAGCTTAAGTCTGCGGGTCTATGGCTACACCTTC
NA	TRBV5-1	TRBD1	TRBJ2-7	CASSSGTGGNEQYF	TGCGCCAGCAGCTCCGGGACAGGGGGGAACGAGCAGTACTTC
few	TRBV19	NA	TRBJ2-2	CASSIKAGNTGELFF	TGTGCCAGTAGTATCAAAGCAGGAAACACCGGGGAGCTGTTTTTT
NA	TRBV30	NA	TRBJ2-7	CAWSTGPYEQYF	TGTGCCTGGAGTACAGGTCCCTACGAGCAGTACTTC
few	TRBV4-1	TRBD1	TRBJ1-4	CASSHSVTGPTNEKLFF	TGCGCCAGCAGCCACAGTGTGACAGGGCCAACTAATGAAAAACTGTTTTTT
NA	TRBV19	NA	TRBJ2-5	CATRLGGGARETQYF	TGTGCCACCCGACTAGGGGGAGGGGCGAGGGAGACCCAGTACTTC
NA	TRBV6-1	TRBD2	TRBJ2-7	CASSRLAGADYEQYF	TGTGCCAGCAGTCGACTAGCGGGGGCCGACTACGAGCAGTACTTC
NA	TRBV2	TRBD1	TRBJ1-4	CASSPTGAGEKLFF	TGTGCCAGCAGCCCGACAGGGGCAGGGGAAAAACTGTTTTTT
few	TRBV4-1	NA	TRBJ1-2	CASSSSSRDYGYTF	TGCGCCAGCAGCTCAAGCTCGAGGGACTATGGCTACACCTTC
NA	TRBV9	TRBD2	TRBJ2-5	CASSAGGQETQYF	TGTGCCAGCAGCGCCGGGGGGCAAGAGACCCAGTACTTC
NA	TRBV11-2	NA	TRBJ2-5	CASSVIATTQETQYF	TGTGCCAGCAGCGTCATAGCGACCACCCAAGAGACCCAGTACTTC
NA	TRBV27	NA	TRBJ2-7	CASSTPRQTEQYF	TGTGCCAGCAGCACTCCTAGACAGACAGAGCAGTACTTC
NA	TRBV5-4	NA	TRBJ2-1	CASSLDRGGEQFF	TGTGCCAGCAGCTTGGACAGGGGGGGTGAGCAGTTCTTC
NA	TRBV11-2	TRBD2	TRBJ2-1	CASSLFRSSGYNEQFF	TGTGCCAGCAGCTTATTTAGGTCTAGCGGATACAATGAGCAGTTCTTC
NA	TRBV5-4	TRBD1	TRBJ1-3	CASSLGTGQGGNTIYF	TGTGCCAGCAGCTTGGGGACCGGACAGGGTGGAAACACCATATATTTT
NA	TRBV19	TRBD1	TRBJ1-1	CATRTGRLNTEAFF	TGTGCCACTAGGACAGGGAGGTTGAACACTGAAGCTTTCTTT
NA	TRBV5-1	NA	TRBJ2-4	CASSASLTAKNIQYF	TGCGCCAGCAGCGCATCTCTGACAGCCAAAAACATTCAGTACTTC
NA	TRBV10-2	NA	TRBJ2-7	CASGNLEQYF	TGCGCCAGCGGAAACCTTGAGCAGTACTTC
NA	TRBV5-1	NA	TRBJ2-1	CASSWQPSDNEQFF	TGCGCCAGCAGCTGGCAACCTTCGGATAATGAGCAGTTCTTC
NA	TRBV6-1	NA	TRBJ2-7	CASSEAGGGAPGIEQYF	TGTGCCAGCAGTGAAGCGGGCGGTGGGGCGCCCGGGATCGAGCAGTACTTC
NA	TRBV2	NA	TRBJ2-3	CATTGSTDTQYF	TGTGCCACCACAGGGTCCACAGATACGCAGTATTTT
NA	TRBV7-9	NA	TRBJ2-3	CASSLQGADTQYF	TGTGCCAGCAGCTTACAAGGGGCAGATACGCAGTATTTT
NA	TRBV5-6	NA	TRBJ1-5	CASSLSGNQPQHF	TGTGCCAGCAGCTTGTCAGGGAATCAGCCCCAGCATTTT
NA	TRBV7-8	NA	TRBJ2-7	CASSPRAPPYEQYF	TGTGCCAGCAGCCCAAGGGCACCCCCCTACGAGCAGTACTTC
NA	TRBV5-1	TRBD2	TRBJ2-1	CASSPTGGAYNEQFF	TGCGCCAGCAGCCCCACCGGGGGGGCCTACAATGAGCAGTTCTTC
NA	TRBV11-3	NA	TRBJ1-3	CASSNPPQERAVLIYF	TGTGCCAGCAGTAACCCCCCGCAGGAAAGGGCTGTTCTCATATATTTT
NA	TRBV5-6	NA	TRBJ2-3	CASSLVAHTQYF	TGTGCCAGCAGCTTGGTAGCCCATACGCAGTATTTT
NA	TRBV2	NA	TRBJ2-7	CASSEERFYEQYF	TGTGCCAGCAGTGAAGAAAGATTTTACGAGCAGTACTTC
NA	TRBV2	NA	TRBJ1-1	CATISGGTMNTEAFF	TGTGCCACCATCTCCGGGGGCACGATGAACACTGAAGCTTTCTTT
NA	TRBV5-1	TRBD1	TRBJ1-1	CASSLVDRGTEAFF	TGCGCCAGCAGCTTGGTAGACAGGGGCACTGAAGCTTTCTTT
NA	TRBV27	NA	TRBJ2-2	CASSFHLGGNTGELFF	TGTGCCAGCAGTTTCCATCTAGGTGGGAACACCGGGGAGCTGTTTTTT
NA	TRBV9	TRBD1	TRBJ1-2	CASSPTGQGVDGYTF	TGTGCCAGCAGCCCAACGGGACAGGGGGTCGATGGCTACACCTTC